Following are 26 T cell receptor beta chains from one sample sequenced in a study of blood T cells in healthy people across ages. Primed by a sample-barcoded 5' primer and a J-beta primer mix, a second PCR proceeded for 7 to 11 cycles. TCRdb reprocessed the 5' RACE reads via MiXCR and lists one record per CDR3 protein. The table shows approximately 820,000 distinct CDR3 sequences, with about 42% occurring only once. Material: blood. The receptors here all came from a man in his sixties in good health.

The chain combines TRBV3-1 with TRBJ2-5; 9 bases match TRBD1. The DNA end is a closer match to TRBJ2-7, so the J assignment may be wrong. CDR3 size: 15 residues. Germline V gene sequence: CDR1 LGHDT, CDR2 YNNKEL (reference sequence). DNA of the CDR3: TGTGCCAGCAGCTGGGGGGGGACAGGGAGTTCCGAGCAGTACTTC. Translated, it gives CASSWGGTGSSEQYF.

The V gene is TRBV27, the J gene TRBJ1-1; TRBD1 is a possible D gene (5 bases). Germline CDR1 and CDR2: MNHEY and SMNVEV (reference sequence). This CDR3 is 12 amino acids long. The ends were cut back, 5 bases at V and 4 bases at J, with 8 bases in the middle. CDR3 in amino acids: CASSAGGTEAFF. The DNA of the CDR3 is TGTGCCAGCAGTGCGGGGGGCACTGAAGCTTTCTTT.

Regarding this clonotype: One junction end disagrees with the germline gene, perhaps due to a read error. The chain carries TRBV29-1 and TRBJ1-4, with 8 bases fitting TRBD1. The CDR3 covers 13 residues. Per germline, CDR1 SQVTM and CDR2 ANQGSEA. CDR3 sequence: CSAITGGGEKPFF. CDR3 nucleotides: TGCAGCGCGATTACAGGGGGGGGTGAAAAACCGTTTTTT.

J is TRBJ2-5 and V is TRBV7-8, with TRBD2 matching 12 bases. Judging by the DNA end, TRBJ2-7 fits better; the J call may be wrong. The CDR3 has 18 amino acids. Germline loops: CDR1 SGHVS, CDR2 FQNEAQ. As DNA, the CDR3 is TGTGCCAGCAGCTTAGATGCTAGCGGGGGGGTAATTTTCCACGAGCAGTACTTC. It is translated as CASSLDASGGVIFHEQYF.

The chain employs TRBV27 and TRBJ2-3, with D unresolved. Between the trimmed V and J ends, which lost 6 bases and 6 bases, there was a span of 16 bases. This CDR3 has 14 amino acids. Germline loops: CDR1 MNHEY, CDR2 SMNVEV (reference sequence). The CDR3 sequence is CASSQGLTRDTQYF. The DNA for the CDR3 is TGTGCCAGCAGCCAAGGCTTAACGCGCGATACGCAGTATTTT.

The chain links TRBV12-3 or TRBV12-4 to TRBJ2-7, with D tentatively TRBD1 (6 bases). Trimming cost V 5 bases and J 6 bases, with 17 bases left between them. The CDR3 has 14 residues. The CDR3 sequence is CASSLGTSLFEQYF. The CDR3 nucleotides are TGTGCCAGCAGTCTCGGGACAAGCCTCTTCGAGCAGTACTTC.

The chain carries TRBV6-5 and TRBJ1-1; 10 nucleotides align to TRBD1. Trimming removed 6 bases from V and 3 bases from J; junction bases left unmatched: 4. CDR1 is MNHEY and CDR2 is SVGAGI in the germline V gene. The CDR3 runs to 14 residues. CDR3 sequence reads: CASRGTGAHTEAFF. CDR3 bases: TGTGCCAGCAGGGGGACAGGGGCCCACACTGAAGCTTTCTTT.

The rearrangement links TRBV4-3 to TRBJ2-3, with D uncertain. This CDR3 comprises 15 residues. V dropped 0 bases and J dropped 4 bases, with 11 bases sitting between them. Germline V gives CDR1 LGHNA, CDR2 YSLEER. The CDR3 DNA follows: TGCGCCAGCAGCCAAGATTCAAGCGCACCAGATACGCAGTATTTT. It encodes CASSQDSSAPDTQYF.

A few counts support this clonotype. This chain uses TRBV20-1 with TRBJ2-7; D gene unclear. The germline V and J ends were trimmed by 3 bases and 3 bases, with 9 bases remaining between them. The CDR3 contains 12 residues. Germline V gene lookup returns CDR1 DFQATT and CDR2 SNEGSKA (reference sequence). CDR3 sequence (DNA): TGCAGTGCTAGCATGCCGGGCTACGAGCAGTACTTC. Encoded protein: CSASMPGYEQYF.

This clonotype was found once. The J gene is TRBJ2-3, the V gene TRBV20-1; D remains unclear. The germline V gene encodes CDR1 DFQATT and CDR2 SNEGSKA (reference sequence). This CDR3 has 10 residues. This CDR3 reads CRAAPDTQYF. Written as DNA, the CDR3 is TGCAGGGCAGCGCCTGATACGCAGTATTTT.

This clonotype was counted between two and nine times. The V call is TRBV7-9, the J call TRBJ2-1, with D unclear. The length of the CDR3 is 12 residues. Germline CDR1 SEHNR, CDR2 FQNEAQ (reference sequence). Trimming pared 3 bases from V and 8 bases from J, leaving 8 bases between. The CDR3 DNA reads as TGTGCCAGCAGCTTTAAGGCCGATGAGCAGTTCTTC. Encoded protein: CASSFKADEQFF.

This clonotype has just a few counts. This sequence joins TRBV4-2 and TRBJ2-7; no definite D call. Germline values: CDR1 LGHNA, CDR2 YNFKEQ. CDR3 length: 15 residues. V was trimmed by 0 bases and J by 1 base, leaving 10 bases between them. The CDR3 loop is CASSQDVAGSYEQYF. CDR3 in DNA: TGTGCCAGCAGCCAAGATGTGGCAGGTTCCTACGAGCAGTACTTC.

The chain uses TRBV9 and TRBJ1-4; perhaps TRBD1 as D (6 bases). The CDR3 contains 15 residues. Germline assignment: CDR1 SGDLS and CDR2 YYNGEE. Trimming stripped 0 bases from V and 0 bases from J, with 6 bases between. CDR3 protein: CASSVEGATNEKLFF. The CDR3 DNA reads as TGTGCCAGCAGCGTAGAGGGGGCAACTAATGAAAAACTGTTTTTT.

The DNA for the CDR3 is TGTGCCAGCACCAATTGCTCGCACCGGCGCCTCTGTGGCTACACCTTC. Its translation: CASTNCSHRRLCGYTF. The rearrangement joins TRBV21-1 to TRBJ1-2; the table's TRBD1 call for D was not verified on the DNA. TRBV21-1 represents a pseudogene. The CDR3 is 16 amino acids.

This clonotype was picked up one time. The CDR3 DNA follows: TGTGCCAGCAGTTTAGTAGGGAGCCCCAGAGGAGGGGAGCAGTACTTC. Amino acid sequence: CASSLVGSPRGGEQYF. The chain employs TRBV28 and TRBJ2-4, with D possibly TRBD2 on 6 matching bases. Germline values: CDR1 MDHEN, CDR2 SYDVKM. CDR3 length: 16 amino acids. V lost 2 bases to trimming and J lost 13 bases, with 24 bases between them. Full variable domain (missing parts from reference TRBV28 and TRBJ2-4): DVKVTQSSRYLVKRTGEKVFLECVQDMDHENMFWYRQDPGLGLRLIYFSYDVKMKEKGDIPEGYSVSREKKERFSLILESASTNQTSMYLCASSLVGSPRGGEQYFGAGTRLSVL.

This clonotype was detected a few times. This chain links TRBV11-3 with TRBJ1-4, with 7 bases aligning to TRBD1. This CDR3 is built from 14 residues. Germline V lookup: CDR1 SGHNT, CDR2 YENEEA. The V and J ends lost 3 bases and 3 bases, in that order; junction bases with no gene match: 1. DNA of the CDR3: TGTGCCAGCAGCTTGGGACAGCCTAATGAAAAACTGTTTTTT. It is translated as CASSLGQPNEKLFF.

This chain uses TRBV7-2 with TRBJ1-1; weak D call: TRBD1 (6 bases). CDR3 length: 17 amino acids. Trimming pared 5 bases from V and 0 bases from J, leaving 19 bases between. Germline V lookup: CDR1 SGHTA, CDR2 FQGNSA. In DNA form, the CDR3 reads TGTGCCAGCAGCAAACAGGGAGGGACTGGTGTGAACACTGAAGCTTTCTTT. It yields the protein CASSKQGGTGVNTEAFF.

This clonotype has ten or more counts. The V gene is TRBV20-1, the J gene TRBJ1-1; D perhaps matches TRBD1 (6 bases). Germline CDR1 reads DFQATT; CDR2 reads SNEGSKA (reference sequence). CDR3 length equals 15 residues. Between the trimmed V and J ends, which lost 4 bases and 4 bases, there was a span of 19 bases. CDR3 protein: CSAKPQGRGGTEAFF. The DNA of the CDR3 is TGCAGTGCTAAGCCACAGGGAAGGGGTGGCACTGAAGCTTTCTTT.

This clonotype has more than one count but fewer than ten. The V gene is TRBV27, the J gene TRBJ2-3, with D unresolved. V lost 7 bases, J lost 6 bases, and 14 bases lay in between. Germline V gene data show CDR1 as MNHEY and CDR2 as SMNVEV (reference sequence). The CDR3 consists of 13 residues. Here the CDR3 reads CASTIDGSDTQYF. The CDR3 nucleotides read TGTGCCAGCACCATCGATGGATCCGATACGCAGTATTTT.

The V gene is TRBV28, the J gene TRBJ2-4; TRBD2 aligns across 8 bases. The J call may be faulty, since TRBJ2-7 better matches the DNA end. The CDR3 totals 13 residues. Per germline, CDR1 MDHEN and CDR2 SYDVKM. The CDR3: CASTSSGRYEQYF. The CDR3, as DNA: TGTGCCAGCACCTCTAGCGGGCGCTACGAGCAGTACTTC.

This chain joins TRBV7-3 and TRBJ2-1; perhaps D is TRBD1 or TRBD2 (7 bases each). The CDR3 consists of 13 residues. CDR1 SGHTA and CDR2 FQGTGA come from the germline V gene. V gave up 4 bases and J gave up 13 bases, with 17 bases separating them. CDR3 sequence (DNA): TGTGCCAGCAGCTCTCAGGGACAGCGGGGACAGTTCTTC. Amino acids: CASSSQGQRGQFF.

V is TRBV6-6 and J is TRBJ2-1; 8 nucleotides line up with TRBD2. Per the germline V gene, CDR1 is MNHNY and CDR2 is SVGAGI (reference sequence). This CDR3 region has 15 residues. The J segment lost 9 bases and the V segment lost 7 bases, leaving 14 bases of the junction unmatched. The CDR3 nucleotides are TGTGCCAGCACTAACGGACGGGGGGGTACAAGTGAGCAGTTCTTC. Translated, it gives CASTNGRGGTSEQFF.

This clonotype was picked up a small number of times. The J gene is TRBJ2-3, the V gene TRBV9; D is possibly TRBD1 or TRBD2 (6 bases each). In germline, CDR1 is SGDLS, CDR2 YYNGEE. The CDR3 spans 15 residues. The V end was cut by 0 bases, the J end by 2 bases, with 10 bases between. CDR3 residues: CASSVEEGDTDTQYF. Written as DNA, the CDR3 is TGTGCCAGCAGCGTAGAGGAGGGGGACACAGATACGCAGTATTTT.

This clonotype was detected only a few times. The chain is built from TRBV30 and TRBJ2-5; D uncertain. The ends were cut back, 4 bases at V and 2 bases at J, with 11 bases in the middle. CDR1 and CDR2 (germline): GTSNPN, SVGIG (reference sequence). This CDR3 is built from 13 residues. CDR3 in DNA: TGTGCCTGGATAGGGAAGGAGCAAGAGACCCAGTACTTC. Translated, it gives CAWIGKEQETQYF.

The J gene is TRBJ2-1, the V gene TRBV7-9; no reliable D call. The CDR3 length is 13 residues. The germline V and J ends were trimmed by 6 bases and 5 bases, with 11 bases remaining between them. Germline V gene sequence: CDR1 SEHNR, CDR2 FQNEAQ (reference sequence). The CDR3 DNA is TGTGCCAGCAGTTCCTATAACCACAATGAGCAGTTCTTC. Translated, it gives CASSSYNHNEQFF.

This clonotype was counted between two and nine times. The CDR3, as DNA: TGTGCCAGCAGTTTTACGGGCCGCAATCAGCCCCAGCATTTT. This codes for CASSFTGRNQPQHF. The rearrangement joins TRBV12-3 or TRBV12-4 to TRBJ1-5; D gene unclear. V dropped 3 bases and J dropped 2 bases, with 8 bases sitting between them. The CDR3 runs to 14 residues.